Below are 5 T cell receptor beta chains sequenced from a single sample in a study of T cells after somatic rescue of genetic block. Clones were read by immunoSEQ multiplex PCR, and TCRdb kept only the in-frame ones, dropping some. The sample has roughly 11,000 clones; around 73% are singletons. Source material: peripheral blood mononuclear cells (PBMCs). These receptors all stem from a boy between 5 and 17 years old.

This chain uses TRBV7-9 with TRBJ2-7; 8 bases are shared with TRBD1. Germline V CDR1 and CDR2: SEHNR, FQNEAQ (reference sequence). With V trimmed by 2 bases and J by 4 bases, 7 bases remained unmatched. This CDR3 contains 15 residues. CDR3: CASSLPPGGTYEQYF. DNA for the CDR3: TGTGCCAGCAGCTTACCACCAGGGGGCACTTACGAGCAGTACTTC.

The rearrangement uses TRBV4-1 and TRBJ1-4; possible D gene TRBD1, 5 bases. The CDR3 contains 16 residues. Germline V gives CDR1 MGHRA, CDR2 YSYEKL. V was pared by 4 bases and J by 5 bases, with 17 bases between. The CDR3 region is CASSLQIGDPNEKLFF. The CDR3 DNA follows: TGCGCCAGCAGCCTACAGATAGGGGACCCAAATGAAAAACTGTTTTTT.

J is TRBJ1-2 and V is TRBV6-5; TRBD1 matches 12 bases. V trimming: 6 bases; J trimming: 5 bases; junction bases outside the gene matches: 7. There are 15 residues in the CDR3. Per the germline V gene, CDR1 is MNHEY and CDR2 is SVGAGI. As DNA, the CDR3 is TGTGCCAGCAGCCAGGGGACAGGGGGCTTATATGGCTACACCTTC. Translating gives CASSQGTGGLYGYTF.

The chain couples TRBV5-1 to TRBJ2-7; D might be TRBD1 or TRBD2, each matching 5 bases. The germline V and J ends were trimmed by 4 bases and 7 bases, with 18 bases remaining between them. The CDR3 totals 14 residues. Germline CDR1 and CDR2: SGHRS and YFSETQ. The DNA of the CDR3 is TGCGCCAGCAGCCAGCAGGGACCCTCGGGGGAGCAGTACTTC. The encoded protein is CASSQQGPSGEQYF.

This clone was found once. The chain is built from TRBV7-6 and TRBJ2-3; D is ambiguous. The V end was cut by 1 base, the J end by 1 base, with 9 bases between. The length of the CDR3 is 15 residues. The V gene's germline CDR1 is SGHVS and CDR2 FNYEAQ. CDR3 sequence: CASSLEGRGTDTQYF. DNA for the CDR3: TGTGCCAGCAGCTTAGAGGGAAGGGGCACAGATACGCAGTATTTT.